This is a list of T cell receptor beta chains from one sample in a study of PD-1 blockade in classical Hodgkin lymphoma. The protocol was immunoSEQ multiplex PCR, while the TCRdb copy is restricted to in-frame clones and leaves out a portion. Of just under 45,000 clones in the sample, roughly 78% were seen once. The material sequenced was peripheral blood mononuclear cells (PBMCs), taken before the second cycle of nivolumab. Every receptor here comes from a human donor with classical Hodgkin lymphoma. CDR3s include the opening cysteine and the closing phenylalanine or tryptophan. The D gene is left open where the match is weak. Some rows mark clone size as missing; the rest say once, few, many or name a class of expanded clone.

j_call: TRBJ2-1
cdr3_length: 15
d_call: -
clone_size: -
v_call: TRBV4-2
cdr3_nt: TGTGCCAGCAGCCAAGATAAATGGGTTGGCAATGAGCAGTTCTTC
cdr3_aa: CASSQDKWVGNEQFF

j_call: TRBJ2-6
cdr3_length: 16
d_call: TRBD2
clone_size: -
v_call: TRBV9
cdr3_nt: TGTGCCAGCAGCGCCGGGAGGGGTACAGGGGCCAACGTCCTGACTTTC
cdr3_aa: CASSAGRGTGANVLTF

j_call: TRBJ1-5
cdr3_length: 16
d_call: -
clone_size: -
v_call: TRBV27
cdr3_nt: TGTGCCAGCAGTTTATCTGCGGGTATGAGCAATCAGCCCCAGCATTTT
cdr3_aa: CASSLSAGMSNQPQHF

j_call: TRBJ2-5
cdr3_length: 13
d_call: TRBD1
clone_size: -
v_call: TRBV11-1
cdr3_nt: TGTGCCAGCCTCGAAACAGGGGACGAGACCCAGTACTTC
cdr3_aa: CASLETGDETQYF

j_call: TRBJ1-2
cdr3_length: 14
d_call: -
clone_size: many
v_call: TRBV5-1
cdr3_nt: TGCGCCAGCAGCTTGGACTCTTCGAGGCATGGCTACACCTTC
cdr3_aa: CASSLDSSRHGYTF

j_call: TRBJ1-3
cdr3_length: 16
d_call: -
clone_size: -
v_call: TRBV10-3
cdr3_nt: TGTGCCATCAGTGGAACCGGACCCTACTCTGGAAACACCATATATTTT
cdr3_aa: CAISGTGPYSGNTIYF

j_call: TRBJ1-5
cdr3_length: 13
d_call: -
clone_size: once
v_call: TRBV30
cdr3_nt: TGTGCCTGGAGTGTAGGAGGCAATCAGCCCCAGCATTTT
cdr3_aa: CAWSVGGNQPQHF

j_call: TRBJ2-7
cdr3_length: 14
d_call: -
clone_size: -
v_call: TRBV27
cdr3_nt: TGTGCCAGCAGTTTATTGGCAGGGGCCAACGAGCAGTACTTC
cdr3_aa: CASSLLAGANEQYF

j_call: TRBJ2-5
cdr3_length: 12
d_call: -
clone_size: -
v_call: TRBV2
cdr3_nt: TGTGCCAGCAGTGTTCGGGAAGAGACCCAGTACTTC
cdr3_aa: CASSVREETQYF

j_call: TRBJ1-3
cdr3_length: 15
d_call: -
clone_size: -
v_call: TRBV14
cdr3_nt: TGTGCCAGCAGCCAAGGTCTCGCAGAAGGAAACACCATATATTTT
cdr3_aa: CASSQGLAEGNTIYF

j_call: TRBJ2-7
cdr3_length: 13
d_call: -
clone_size: once
v_call: TRBV4-3
cdr3_nt: TGCGCCAGCAGCCTAACTGGAGAAGGAGAGCAGTACTTC
cdr3_aa: CASSLTGEGEQYF